The present TCR beta chain was sequenced within a study of blood T cell repertoires in COVID-19. The CDR3 spans 14 residues. With V trimmed by 8 bases and J by 4 bases, 7 bases remained unmatched. The germline V gene encodes CDR1 SGHTA and CDR2 FQGNSA. This clone was detected only once. Assay used: immunoSEQ multiplex PCR; TCRdb lists only in-frame clones, some missing. The repertoire has fewer than 200,000 clones, more than 65% of them found once; the top ten carry roughly 11%. V is TRBV7-2 and J is TRBJ1-5; 8 positions agree with TRBD1. This TCR derives from a man between 65 and 85 years old with active or convalescent COVID-19. Material for sequencing was peripheral blood. CDR3 in DNA: TGTGCCAGCGATCGGACAGGGAGGAATCAGCCCCAGCATTTT. Protein sequence: CASDRTGRNQPQHF.